A selection of T cell receptor beta chains follows, all from one sample in a study of high-grade serous ovarian cancer treatment subgroups. Libraries were prepared by immunoSEQ multiplex PCR; TCRdb keeps only in-frame clonotypes and omits some of them. The data contain roughly 15,000 clones, 86% of them singletons. Material for sequencing was tumor tissue. The receptors come from a human donor with high-grade serous ovarian cancer. The CDR3 runs from the conserved cysteine through the conserved F or W. Each record gives: CDR3 DNA, CDR3 protein, D gene, J gene, V gene, clone size. The D gene is left open where the match is weak. Size values are once, few and many counts, or a class for expanded clones, and some rows have none.

cdr3_nt: TGTGCCAGTACTCTTAGTTACGGGGAGCTGTTTTTT
cdr3_aa: CASTLSYGELFF
d_call: NA
j_call: TRBJ2-2
v_call: TRBV19
clone_size: NA

cdr3_nt: TGTGCCATCAGAGGACTAGGGGCCGGGGAGCTGTTTTTT
cdr3_aa: CAIRGLGAGELFF
d_call: TRBD2
j_call: TRBJ2-2
v_call: TRBV10-3
clone_size: once

cdr3_nt: TGTGCCAGCAGCCTACCGGGTTTTCCCTACGAGCAGTACTTC
cdr3_aa: CASSLPGFPYEQYF
d_call: NA
j_call: TRBJ2-7
v_call: TRBV7-9
clone_size: NA

cdr3_nt: TGTGCCAGTAGTGCTCGGACAGGCGGATGGGACTATGGCTACACCTTC
cdr3_aa: CASSARTGGWDYGYTF
d_call: TRBD1
j_call: TRBJ1-2
v_call: TRBV19
clone_size: NA

cdr3_nt: TGTGCCAGCAGCTTAGTCGGGTCTATCAGGGGATCTGGAAACACCATATATTTT
cdr3_aa: CASSLVGSIRGSGNTIYF
d_call: NA
j_call: TRBJ1-3
v_call: TRBV7-9
clone_size: NA

cdr3_nt: TGTGCCAGCAGTCCGACAGGGGGGTATGGCTACACCTTC
cdr3_aa: CASSPTGGYGYTF
d_call: TRBD1
j_call: TRBJ1-2
v_call: TRBV27
clone_size: NA

cdr3_nt: TGTGCCAGCAGCTTAGCGACAGGTACTTCCATTCTCACCGGGGAGCTGTTTTTT
cdr3_aa: CASSLATGTSILTGELFF
d_call: NA
j_call: TRBJ2-2
v_call: TRBV7-9
clone_size: NA

cdr3_nt: TGTGCCAGCAGCTTAGGCCCCAGGGGGGGGGTCTATGGCTACACCTTC
cdr3_aa: CASSLGPRGGVYGYTF
d_call: TRBD1
j_call: TRBJ1-2
v_call: TRBV11-2
clone_size: NA

cdr3_nt: TGTGCCAGCAGCCCCCGTGGTCCGACGGAGACCCAGTACTTC
cdr3_aa: CASSPRGPTETQYF
d_call: NA
j_call: TRBJ2-5
v_call: TRBV9
clone_size: NA

cdr3_nt: TGTGCCAGTAGTATTGGGACAGGATCGGGGTCCGGGGAGCTGTTTTTT
cdr3_aa: CASSIGTGSGSGELFF
d_call: TRBD1
j_call: TRBJ2-2
v_call: TRBV19
clone_size: NA